Listed below are T cell receptor beta chains from one sample, sequenced in a study of shared clonotypes between healthy human individuals. The repertoire was sequenced with immunoSEQ multiplex PCR; TCRdb's copy has only in-frame clones and lacks some. The sample contains under 1,100,000 clones, around 76% of which appear only once. The specimen was memory CD4+ T cells sorted from blood. These TCRs come from a young man in good health. CDR3s include the opening cysteine and the closing phenylalanine or tryptophan. A D gene is named only where the DNA matches it firmly. Where a row states a size, it is once, few, many or the class of an expanded clone; other rows omit it.

>TRBV10-2|TRBD1|TRBJ1-2|NA
TGCGCCAGCAGATATGACAGGGGCGTGAACTATGGCTACACCTTC
CASRYDRGVNYGYTF
>TRBV4-1|NA|TRBJ2-1|few
TGCGCCAGCAGCCAAGGAGTGGGGTTGAAGGACAATGAGCAGTTCTTC
CASSQGVGLKDNEQFF
>TRBV2|NA|TRBJ1-1|NA
TGTGCCAGCACGAGGACGGTGAACACTGAAGCTTTCTTT
CASTRTVNTEAFF
>TRBV5-1|NA|TRBJ2-7|once
TGCGCCAGCAGCTTGAAGGGAACGGCCTACGAGCAGTACTTC
CASSLKGTAYEQYF
>TRBV28|TRBD1|TRBJ1-5|NA
TGTGCCAGCAGTGCGGGACAGAATAGCAATCAGCCCCAGCATTTT
CASSAGQNSNQPQHF
>TRBV19|TRBD1|TRBJ2-3|NA
TGTGCCAGTAGTGTGGACCTGGGCAGGGGGCGGACAGATACGCAGTATTTT
CASSVDLGRGRTDTQYF
>TRBV7-2|TRBD1|TRBJ2-7|few
TGTGCCAGCAGCTTGACAGGGCCCGCCTACGAGCAGTACTTC
CASSLTGPAYEQYF
>TRBV18|TRBD2|TRBJ2-5|NA
TGTGCCAGCTCACCTCAAGCGGGGATCCAAGAGACCCAGTACTTC
CASSPQAGIQETQYF
>TRBV5-1|NA|TRBJ2-1|NA
TGCGCCAGCAGCTCGTCTTCCGTCTATGAGCAGTTCTTC
CASSSSSVYEQFF
>TRBV5-1|NA|TRBJ1-6|NA
TGCGCCAGCAGAGCAGGGAATAATTCACCCCTCCACTTT
CASRAGNNSPLHF
>TRBV25-1|NA|TRBJ2-6|few
TGTGCCAGCAGTGAATCGGGTTCGGGGACCTCTGGGGCCAACGTCCTGACTTTC
CASSESGSGTSGANVLTF
>TRBV6-6|NA|TRBJ1-6|NA
TGTGCCAGCAGAATCTATAATTCACCCCTCCACTTT
CASRIYNSPLHF
>TRBV5-1|TRBD2|TRBJ2-7|few
TGCGCCAGCAGCTTGGAACCGCCTTCGACTAGCGGGGGATCCTACGAGCAGTACTTC
CASSLEPPSTSGGSYEQYF
>TRBV10-2|NA|TRBJ1-5|NA
TGCGCCAGCAGTGAGTTTGGGGCGGGCAATCAGCCCCAGCATTTT
CASSEFGAGNQPQHF
>TRBV7-7|TRBD1|TRBJ2-2|NA
TGTGCTAGCAGCCCTAGACAGGGATGGACCGGGGAGCTGTTTTTT
CASSPRQGWTGELFF
>TRBV15|NA|TRBJ1-2|medium-sized
TGTGCCACCAGCGATCAGGGCGTCGGGGATGGCTACACCTTC
CATSDQGVGDGYTF
>TRBV10-3|NA|TRBJ1-4|NA
TGTGCCATCAGTGAGTCTGGCAGCCTTGCAACTAATGAAAAACTGTTTTTT
CAISESGSLATNEKLFF
>TRBV27|TRBD1|TRBJ2-7|NA
TGTGCCAGCAGCATGAGGACAGGGATCTACGAGCAGTACTTC
CASSMRTGIYEQYF
>TRBV30|NA|TRBJ2-1|NA
TGTGCCTGGAGTTTTAAAAAGGGAAGTCAGAGGTTCTTC
CAWSFKKGSQRFF
>TRBV18|TRBD1|TRBJ1-6|once
TGTGCCAGCTCACCTAACTTTGACAGGGCTAATTCACCCCTCCACTTT
CASSPNFDRANSPLHF
>TRBV19|NA|TRBJ1-6|NA
TGTGCCAGTAGAGGGGTCGCCTATAATTCACCCCTCCACTTT
CASRGVAYNSPLHF
>TRBV5-1|TRBD1|TRBJ1-2|NA
TGCGCCAGCAGCTCTGACAGGGAGAGTAGAGGCTACACCTTC
CASSSDRESRGYTF
>TRBV18|NA|TRBJ2-5|NA
TGTGCCAGCAGCACCACGGGTCAAGAGACCCAGTACTTC
CASSTTGQETQYF
>TRBV4-1|NA|TRBJ1-2|NA
TGCGCCAGCAGTCCCGACGATGGGGCTTTCTATGGCTACACCTTC
CASSPDDGAFYGYTF
>TRBV28|NA|TRBJ1-6|NA
TGTGCCAGCAGGCTACAGATCAATAATTCACCCCTCCACTTT
CASRLQINNSPLHF
>TRBV19|NA|TRBJ1-1|NA
TGTGCCAGTAGTATAGGTTTCCAGGTGAACACTGAAGCTTTCTTT
CASSIGFQVNTEAFF
>TRBV30|NA|TRBJ2-1|NA
TGTGCCTGGAGTAAAACCGGGACTCAAGCCTACAATGAGCAGTTCTTC
CAWSKTGTQAYNEQFF
>TRBV5-8|NA|TRBJ1-1|NA
TGTGCCAGCAGCTTGCAAGGGGGGGGAAAGACTGAAGCTTTCTTT
CASSLQGGGKTEAFF
>TRBV5-1|NA|TRBJ2-7|NA
TGCGCCAGCAGTCGGGGATTTGGGGTCGGGGGCTACGAGCAGTACTTC
CASSRGFGVGGYEQYF
>TRBV5-1|TRBD2|TRBJ2-3|NA
TGCGCCAGCAGCTCTCGCGGGAGGGCCCTCGGCACAGATACGCAGTATTTT
CASSSRGRALGTDTQYF
>TRBV7-9|NA|TRBJ2-4|NA
TGTGCCAGCAGCTCCGAAAAGGCCAAAAACATTCAGTACTTC
CASSSEKAKNIQYF
>TRBV20-1|NA|TRBJ2-7|once
TGCAGTGCTAGATCGGGGTACGAGCAGTACTTC
CSARSGYEQYF
>TRBV5-1|NA|TRBJ1-2|NA
TGCGCCAGCAGCTTGGAGGGTTTGGGGAACTATGGCTACACCTTC
CASSLEGLGNYGYTF
>TRBV29-1|NA|TRBJ1-4|NA
TGCAGCGTTGGTGGGGACGGCCCTAGTGAAAAACTGTTTTTT
CSVGGDGPSEKLFF
>TRBV7-2|TRBD1|TRBJ2-1|NA
TGTGCCAGCAGCTCGAGGGGGCGGTTCAATGAGCAGTTCTTC
CASSSRGRFNEQFF
>TRBV7-3|NA|TRBJ2-5|NA
TGTGCCAGCAGCCAAACTAGGGTAGAGACCCAGTACTTC
CASSQTRVETQYF
>TRBV27|TRBD2|TRBJ2-7|few
TGTGCCAGCAGTCCCACTAGCGGGAGGGCCTCAACCTACGAGCAGTACTTC
CASSPTSGRASTYEQYF
>TRBV19|TRBD1|TRBJ1-2|NA
TGTGCCAGTAGTACCTACCGGGACAGCTATGGCTACACCTTC
CASSTYRDSYGYTF
>TRBV28|TRBD2|TRBJ2-3|NA
TGTGCCAGCGGTTTTAGCGGGAGTTTGGCAGATACGCAGTATTTT
CASGFSGSLADTQYF
>TRBV4-1|NA|TRBJ1-1|few
TGCGCCAGCAGCCAAGGACAGAAGAACACTGAAGCTTTCTTT
CASSQGQKNTEAFF
>TRBV19|NA|TRBJ1-2|few
TGTGCCAGTAGTGTTCGACAGGCGCTACATGGCTACACCTTC
CASSVRQALHGYTF
>TRBV11-2|NA|TRBJ1-4|NA
TGTGCCAGCAGCTTAGATGGGGGTTTGTGGGAAAAACTGTTTTTT
CASSLDGGLWEKLFF
>TRBV4-3|TRBD1|TRBJ2-3|NA
TGCGCCAGCAGCTATTTGGGGACAGGGTCTACAGATACGCAGTATTTT
CASSYLGTGSTDTQYF
>TRBV9|TRBD1|TRBJ2-1|NA
TGTGCCAGCAGCGTACAACAGGGGAATGAGCAGTTCTTC
CASSVQQGNEQFF
>TRBV5-6|NA|TRBJ1-2|NA
TGTGCCAGCAGCTCGCGGGGGGATAACTATGGCTACACCTTC
CASSSRGDNYGYTF
>TRBV2|NA|TRBJ2-2|NA
TGTGCCAGCAGTGAAGAAAAGCGGACGAACACCGGGGAGCTGTTTTTT
CASSEEKRTNTGELFF
>TRBV5-6|TRBD1|TRBJ2-1|NA
TGTGCCAGCAGCCCGGCGACAGGGATCGCAAATGAGCAGTTCTTC
CASSPATGIANEQFF
>TRBV28|TRBD2|TRBJ2-7|NA
TGTGCCAGCAGTTTACTCTCTAGCGGGGTTTACGAGCAGTACTTC
CASSLLSSGVYEQYF
>TRBV19|NA|TRBJ2-6|once
TGTGCCAGTAGTATTCTAATGGGGGCCAACGTCCTGACTTTC
CASSILMGANVLTF
>TRBV2|TRBD2|TRBJ2-1|NA
TGTGCCATCAGGGGGACTAGCGGGAGTAATGAGCAGTTCTTC
CAIRGTSGSNEQFF
>TRBV6-5|NA|TRBJ1-1|NA
TGTGCCAGCAGTTACAGGAACACGGGCACTGAAGCTTTCTTT
CASSYRNTGTEAFF
>TRBV7-2|NA|TRBJ2-7|few
TGTGCCAGCAGCTTATCCCCTGCCGACTACAAGTTCGAGCAGTACTTC
CASSLSPADYKFEQYF
>TRBV7-2|NA|TRBJ1-6|NA
TGTGCCAGTTACTTCAGGGGTTTCGGTAATTCACCCCTCCACTTT
CASYFRGFGNSPLHF
>TRBV21-1|NA|TRBJ1-1|NA
TGTGCCAGCAGCAAAGGGGGAGTGAACACTGAAGCTTTCTTT
CASSKGGVNTEAFF